This T cell receptor (beta chain) was recovered during a study of blood T cell repertoires in COVID-19. Study as a whole: Specimens from acute and convalescent COVID-19 originated in the United States, Italy and Spain. The analysed material was cDNA or gDNA that came from T cells, B-cell-depleted T cells, or PBMCs.

J lost 3 bases, V lost 5 bases, and 9 bases had no gene match. This CDR3 contains 17 residues. Germline CDR1 reads SGHTA; CDR2 reads FQGNSA. Per the authors' pipeline: For nucleated cells, counts were estimated from reference gene primer amplification. The data were produced by immunoSEQ multiplex PCR, yet TCRdb's version contains in-frame clones alone and is incomplete. V and J calls and clone size come straight from that table; D and trimming were deduced from the DNA. The sample has about 180,000 clones, around 83% seen once. Seattle patients were enrolled during active infection and followed longitudinally.

The source is a woman in her seventies with COVID-19, enrolled during active disease. Sequences were obtained from peripheral blood. The chain is built from TRBV7-2 and TRBJ2-3; 12 bases line up with TRBD2. This CDR3 reads CASSPGLTSGRTDTQYF. CDR3 nucleotide sequence: TGTGCCAGCAGCCCCGGGCTAACTAGCGGGAGGACAGATACGCAGTATTTT. Drawing the rest from reference TRBV7-2 and TRBJ2-3, the complete variable domain is GAGVSQSPSNKVTEKGKDVELRCDPISGHTALYWYRQSLGQGLEFLIYFQGNSAPDKSGLPSDRFSAERTGGSVSTLTIQRTQQEDSAVYLCASSPGLTSGRTDTQYFGPGTRLTVL.